A single sample gave rise to the 11 T cell receptor beta chains below, sequenced in a study of follicular helper T cells after annual influenza vaccination. The sample's time point: 2013-2014 season, 7 days after vaccination. The data were produced by immunoSEQ multiplex PCR, yet TCRdb's version contains in-frame clones alone and is incomplete. The table shows more than 7,000 clones, with 83% occurring only once. This specimen consisted of CXCR5+ CD38- circulating T follicular helper cells from blood, obtained 7 days after influenza vaccination. The subset was: circulating Tfh, non-naive CD4+CXCR5+PD-1+ (ICOS+CD38+ or ICOS-CD38-). The receptors were gathered from an adult who received the influenza vaccine.

The chain combines TRBV7-6 with TRBJ2-2, with no clear D. The CDR3 covers 14 residues. The V end lost 2 bases, the J end lost 2 bases, and 6 bases lay between the germline ends. The V gene's germline CDR1 is SGHVS and CDR2 FNYEAQ. CDR3: CASSLNYNTGELFF. CDR3 sequence (DNA): TGTGCCAGCAGCTTAAACTATAACACCGGGGAGCTGTTTTTT. The full variable domain, in which reference TRBV7-6 and TRBJ2-2 provide the parts outside the CDR3, is GAGVSQSPRYKVTKRGQDVALRCDPISGHVSLYWYRQALGQGPEFLTYFNYEAQQDKSGLPNDRFSAERPEGSISTLTIQRTEQRDSAMYRCASSLNYNTGELFFGEGSRLTVL.

The gene calls are TRBV6-5 and TRBJ1-1, with D unclear. Per germline, CDR1 MNHEY and CDR2 SVGAGI. Trimming pared 0 bases from V and 2 bases from J, leaving 10 bases between. The CDR3 contains 15 residues. The CDR3 coding sequence is TGTGCCAGCAGTTACTCCCCGGGAAGTAACACTGAAGCTTTCTTT. It codes for CASSYSPGSNTEAFF.

The gene calls are TRBV4-1 and TRBJ2-7, with D unresolved. The CDR3 has 11 residues. CDR1 is MGHRA and CDR2 is YSYEKL in the germline V gene. The V and J ends lost 6 bases and 3 bases respectively, with 6 bases between them. As DNA, the CDR3 is TGCGCCAGCAGTCCTATCTACGAGCAGTACTTC. The encoded protein is CASSPIYEQYF.

The V and J genes are TRBV18 and TRBJ1-4; no definite D call. The CDR3 length is 13 residues. V was cut by 1 base and J by 8 bases, with 8 bases left in between. Germline CDR1 is KGHSH and CDR2 is LQKENI. The CDR3 is CASSPQGKEKLFF. The CDR3 DNA reads as TGTGCCAGCTCACCACAGGGAAAAGAAAAACTGTTTTTT.

This clone was recorded once. The chain combines TRBV7-2 with TRBJ2-3, with 10 bases that match TRBD1. The V gene's germline CDR1 is SGHTA and CDR2 FQGNSA. The J segment lost 1 base and the V segment lost 4 bases, leaving 11 bases of the junction unmatched. The CDR3 loop spans 18 amino acids. The CDR3 nucleotides are TGTGCCAGCAGCTCGACAGGGGGCGGCTTCGGCGGCACAGATACGCAGTATTTT. Translated, it gives CASSSTGGGFGGTDTQYF.

V and J are TRBV13 and TRBJ1-1; tentative D call: TRBD1 (6 bases). Trimming cost V 1 base and J 5 bases, with 14 bases left between them. The CDR3 extends over 15 amino acids. Germline lookup yields CDR1 PRHDT and CDR2 FYEKMQ (reference sequence). CDR3 nucleotide sequence: TGTGCCAGCAGCTTAGCGGGGGGCGTCGGGACTGAAGCTTTCTTT. Its translation: CASSLAGGVGTEAFF.

The chain has TRBV6-6 and TRBJ2-5, with D unclear. The germline gives CDR1 MNHNY, CDR2 SVGAGI (reference sequence). Deletions cut 8 bases from V and 2 bases from J, with 6 bases between. The CDR3 covers 11 residues. CDR3: CASGLQETQYF. As DNA, the CDR3 is TGTGCCAGCGGGCTTCAAGAGACCCAGTACTTC.

V gene TRBV11-2 combines with J gene TRBJ2-2, with D possibly matching TRBD2 (6 bases). V was trimmed by 3 bases and J by 0 bases, leaving 8 bases between them. The germline V gene encodes CDR1 SGHAT and CDR2 FQNNGV. The length of the CDR3 is 15 residues. The CDR3 DNA follows: TGTGCCAGCAGCTTTAGCGGCGCGAACACCGGGGAGCTGTTTTTT. Translating it yields CASSFSGANTGELFF.

The CDR3 is CASSLRLAGGEQYF. CDR3 DNA: TGTGCCAGCAGCTTGCGGCTAGCGGGGGGCGAGCAGTACTTC. The V call is TRBV7-2, the J call TRBJ2-7; 11 bases are shared with TRBD2. Germline CDR1 is SGHTA and CDR2 is FQGNSA. CDR3 size: 14 residues. V dropped 3 bases and J dropped 6; count of bases not matched to a gene: 4.

The chain couples TRBV5-1 to TRBJ1-1; D is ambiguous. Trimming took 0 bases from V and 4 from J, leaving 13 bases between them. Germline V CDR1 and CDR2: SGHRS, YFSETQ. The CDR3 length is 15 residues. The DNA of the CDR3 is TGCGCCAGCAGCTTGGATGCCGGCGGTGGCACTGAAGCTTTCTTT. Protein product: CASSLDAGGGTEAFF.

The chain combines TRBV7-8 with TRBJ2-1, with TRBD1 identical over 9 bases. CDR1 and CDR2 (germline): SGHVS, FQNEAQ. Unmatched junction bases numbered 5, after V lost 2 bases and J lost 9 bases. The CDR3 totals 14 residues. This CDR3 reads CASSLKQGAGEQFF. In DNA, the CDR3 is TGTGCCAGCAGCTTAAAACAGGGGGCTGGTGAGCAGTTCTTC.